The 17 T cell receptor beta chains given below trace back to one sample, sequenced in a study of early T cells in non-severe SARS-CoV-2 infection. Each CDR3 protein is one row after TCRdb ran MiXCR on the 5' RACE reads. In the table there are about 35,000 distinct CDR3 sequences, about 3.8% of which are singletons. The specimen sequenced was whole blood. All receptors derive from an adult who was a healthcare worker with PCR-confirmed SARS-CoV-2 infection or an uninfected control (not recorded which).

This clonotype was recorded at least ten times. The gene calls are TRBV18 and TRBJ2-5; weak D call: TRBD1 (6 bases). V lost 1 base, J lost 6 bases, and 18 bases lay in between. Germline CDR1 KGHSH, CDR2 LQKENI. The CDR3 loop spans 16 amino acids. CDR3: CASSPLGTPQGKTQYF. The CDR3 bases are TGTGCCAGCTCACCACTCGGGACACCCCAGGGAAAGACCCAGTACTTC.

In its sample, this clonotype was seen many times. V and J are TRBV5-1 and TRBJ2-6, with D unresolved. This CDR3 is 16 amino acids long. Germline CDR1 reads SGHRS; CDR2 reads YFSETQ. V dropped 1 base and J dropped 2 bases, with 10 bases sitting between them. CDR3 sequence reads: CASSLSSRTGANVLTF. The DNA of the CDR3 is TGCGCCAGCAGCTTGTCCAGCCGAACTGGGGCCAACGTCCTGACTTTC.

This clonotype was counted many times. This chain connects TRBV6-6 to TRBJ2-1; D gene ambiguous. This CDR3 contains 11 residues. With 5 bases removed from V and 6 bases from J, the gap between germline ends came to 5 bases. Germline V gene data show CDR1 as MNHNY and CDR2 as SVGAGI (reference sequence). The CDR3 nucleotides are TGTGCCAGCAGTACTGGCAATGAGCAGTTCTTC. Its translation is CASSTGNEQFF.

This clonotype has a count of ten or more. The CDR3 region is CAIRLTGGAGTEAFF. The DNA of the CDR3 is TGTGCCATCAGGTTGACAGGGGGCGCGGGCACTGAAGCTTTCTTT. The chain couples TRBV10-3 to TRBJ1-1; 10 bases are shared with TRBD1. CDR3 length: 15 residues. Germline trimming cut 6 bases from V and 4 bases from J; bases unmatched to any gene: 8. Germline lookup yields CDR1 ENHRY and CDR2 SYGVKD.

Ten or more counts support this clonotype. The chain couples TRBV11-2 to TRBJ2-3; D gene ambiguous. The V gene's germline CDR1 is SGHAT and CDR2 FQNNGV. V lost 3 bases to trimming and J lost 2 bases, with 12 bases between them. CDR3 length: 15 amino acids. The CDR3 region has the DNA TGTGCCAGCAGCTTTTCTCCGACTTTCACAGATACGCAGTATTTT. As protein: CASSFSPTFTDTQYF.

In this sample, this clonotype turned up many times. The CDR3 is CASSLDRGANEQFF. DNA of the CDR3: TGTGCCAGCAGCTTAGACAGGGGGGCCAATGAGCAGTTCTTC. The chain joins TRBV7-2 to TRBJ2-1, with 8 nucleotides matching TRBD1. The CDR3 length is 14 residues. Trimming at V came to 1 base and at J to 6 bases, leaving 2 bases not matched to a gene. The germline gives CDR1 SGHTA, CDR2 FQGNSA.

The sample holds many counts of this clonotype. CDR3 region: CASSLDSPYNEQFF. The CDR3 DNA reads as TGCGCCAGCAGCTTGGACTCGCCCTACAATGAGCAGTTCTTC. The rearrangement links TRBV10-2 to TRBJ2-1; TRBD2 might be the D (5 bases). V shed 6 bases and J shed 2 bases, with 11 bases lying between them. Germline V gene lookup returns CDR1 WSHSY and CDR2 SAAADI. The CDR3 is 14 residues long.

This clonotype was found many times. This chain uses TRBV20-1 with TRBJ1-2; D call uncertain. CDR1 is DFQATT, CDR2 SNEGSKA, per germline (reference sequence). Trimming removed 1 base at V and 8 bases at J, with 14 bases between. This CDR3 has 13 amino acids. The CDR3 spells CSARVRTLGGYTF. In nucleotides, the CDR3 is TGCAGTGCTAGAGTCCGCACCCTTGGGGGCTACACCTTC.

At least ten counts were recorded for this clonotype. The rearrangement uses TRBV6-1 and TRBJ2-3, with D possibly TRBD1 on 6 matching bases. Germline loops: CDR1 MNHNS, CDR2 SASEGT. The CDR3 covers 15 residues. Trimming pared 4 bases from V and 5 bases from J, leaving 16 bases between. CDR3 coding DNA: TGTGCCAGCAGTGGAGGACAGCAGATTCTAGATACGCAGTATTTT. It codes for CASSGGQQILDTQYF.

This CDR3 is CSTGQVVMADTQYF. The CDR3 nucleotides are TGCAGCACAGGACAGGTGGTAATGGCAGATACGCAGTATTTT. The gene calls are TRBV29-1 and TRBJ2-3; 7 bases are shared with TRBD1. The CDR3 is 14 amino acids. Germline loops: CDR1 SQVTM, CDR2 ANQGSEA. V shed 8 bases, J shed 4 bases, and the junction held 12 bases outside the gene matches.

This clonotype has at least ten counts. This chain links TRBV4-3 with TRBJ1-1; D unclear. CDR1 and CDR2 (germline): LGHNA, YSLEER. Trimming cost V 1 base and J 3 bases, with 6 bases left between them. This CDR3 has 13 amino acids. The CDR3: CASSQGQYTEAFF. In DNA form, the CDR3 reads TGCGCCAGCAGCCAAGGGCAGTACACTGAAGCTTTCTTT.

This chain uses TRBV29-1 with TRBJ2-1, with a weak D call TRBD2 (5 bases). The CDR3 has 11 residues. Germline CDR1 and CDR2: SQVTM and ANQGSEA. This chain's CDR3 is CSGSSYNEQFF. CDR3 nucleotide sequence: TGCAGTGGGAGCTCCTACAATGAGCAGTTCTTC.

This clonotype was detected many times. The chain has TRBV20-1 and TRBJ2-2, with TRBD1 matching over 7 bases. V dropped 3 bases and J dropped 3; count of bases not matched to a gene: 10. The CDR3 length is 16 residues. Germline V gene lookup returns CDR1 DFQATT and CDR2 SNEGSKA (reference sequence). Written as DNA, the CDR3 is TGCAGTGCTAGGGCGACAGGGATATCGGACACCGGGGAGCTGTTTTTT. Translating gives CSARATGISDTGELFF.

This clonotype appeared a single time. The chain is built from TRBV6-2 or TRBV6-3 and TRBJ2-7; 10 nucleotides align to TRBD2. This CDR3 spans 14 amino acids. Germline V lookup: CDR1 MNHEY, CDR2 SVGEGT. Germline trimming cut 6 bases from V and 4 bases from J; bases unmatched to any gene: 6. The chain's CDR3 is CASRPSGGDYEQYF. DNA for the CDR3: TGTGCCAGCAGACCGAGCGGGGGGGATTACGAGCAGTACTTC.

This clonotype has at least ten counts. The V and J genes are TRBV7-9 and TRBJ1-3; D gene unclear. Trimming cost V 5 bases and J 0 bases, with 8 bases left between them. The germline gives CDR1 SEHNR, CDR2 FQNEAQ (reference sequence). CDR3 length equals 14 residues. CDR3 loop: CASSPENSGNTIYF. CDR3 sequence (DNA): TGTGCCAGCAGCCCCGAAAACTCTGGAAACACCATATATTTT.

At least ten counts were recorded for this clonotype. This chain connects TRBV6-6 to TRBJ2-6; TRBD2 might be the D (6 bases). CDR3 length: 17 amino acids. V shed 6 bases and J shed 0 bases, with 15 bases lying between them. CDR1 and CDR2 from the germline V gene are MNHNY and SVGAGI (reference sequence). CDR3 DNA: TGTGCCAGCAGCAAGGGAGGTTCTAGCTCTGGGGCCAACGTCCTGACTTTC. Protein product: CASSKGGSSSGANVLTF.

In this sample, this clonotype turned up many times. The chain combines TRBV29-1 with TRBJ1-2; 7 positions agree with TRBD1. Germline V lookup: CDR1 SQVTM, CDR2 ANQGSEA. V trimming: 6 bases; J trimming: 0 bases; junction bases outside the gene matches: 13. The length of the CDR3 is 16 residues. In DNA form, the CDR3 reads TGCAGCGTCAGTATCGGGACAGTCGGAACTAACTATGGCTACACCTTC. Encoded protein: CSVSIGTVGTNYGYTF.